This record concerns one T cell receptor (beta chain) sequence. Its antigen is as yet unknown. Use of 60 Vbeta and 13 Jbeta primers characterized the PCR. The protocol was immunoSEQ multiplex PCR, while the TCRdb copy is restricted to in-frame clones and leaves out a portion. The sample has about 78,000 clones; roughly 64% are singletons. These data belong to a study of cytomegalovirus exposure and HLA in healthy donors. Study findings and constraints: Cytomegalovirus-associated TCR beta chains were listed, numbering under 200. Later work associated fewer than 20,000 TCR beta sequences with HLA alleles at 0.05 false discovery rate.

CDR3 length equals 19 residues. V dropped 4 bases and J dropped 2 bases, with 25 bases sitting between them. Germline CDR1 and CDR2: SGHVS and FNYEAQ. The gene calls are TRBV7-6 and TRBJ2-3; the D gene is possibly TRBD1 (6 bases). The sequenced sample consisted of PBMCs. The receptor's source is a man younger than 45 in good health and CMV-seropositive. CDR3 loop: CASSSSGTLFGTHTDTQYF. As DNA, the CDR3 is TGTGCCAGCAGCTCCTCCGGGACACTTTTTGGGACACACACAGATACGCAGTATTTT.